The rows below give T cell receptor beta chains drawn from one sample of a study of CD8 T cell repertoires and HIV-1 epitope variants. Their target antigens are unknown. Profiled with immunoSEQ multiplex PCR; TCRdb holds only in-frame clones, not every one. This sample has fewer than 5,000 clones, with approximately 66% found just once. The sample comprised cultured CD8+ T cells derived from PBMCs. The receptors were gathered from a male donor with HIV. Both conserved end residues are trimmed from each CDR3. The order of the fields is CDR3 protein, J gene, V gene.

CDR3aa: ASSSPGQESKETQY
j_gene: TRBJ2-5
v_gene: TRBV28

CDR3aa: ASSLGDGYEQY
j_gene: TRBJ2-7
v_gene: TRBV7-8

CDR3aa: ASSPRGAGNTIY
j_gene: TRBJ1-3
v_gene: TRBV27

CDR3aa: ASSLQESSTDTQY
j_gene: TRBJ2-3
v_gene: TRBV19

CDR3aa: ASSLDRGSNQPQH
j_gene: TRBJ1-5
v_gene: TRBV5-4

CDR3aa: ASSQELVAYEQY
j_gene: TRBJ2-7
v_gene: TRBV4-1

CDR3aa: ASSGFGRLGGSRGDTQY
j_gene: TRBJ2-3
v_gene: TRBV28

CDR3aa: SVEPDPGNEQF
j_gene: TRBJ2-1
v_gene: TRBV29-1

CDR3aa: ASTPGTVSTDTQY
j_gene: TRBJ2-3
v_gene: TRBV19

CDR3aa: ASSPLAGPTDTQY
j_gene: TRBJ2-3
v_gene: TRBV4-2

CDR3aa: ASSLEADSYYEQY
j_gene: TRBJ2-7
v_gene: TRBV7-6

CDR3aa: SVERGNEQF
j_gene: TRBJ2-1
v_gene: TRBV29-1

CDR3aa: ALTPPGANVLT
j_gene: TRBJ2-6
v_gene: TRBV30

CDR3aa: ASSWSENMVYEQY
j_gene: TRBJ2-7
v_gene: TRBV5-6

CDR3aa: ASSLGTGNTEAF
j_gene: TRBJ1-1
v_gene: TRBV28

CDR3aa: ASSLGTGYYT
j_gene: TRBJ1-2
v_gene: TRBV11-2

CDR3aa: ASSEEDSPSTDTQY
j_gene: TRBJ2-3
v_gene: TRBV2

CDR3aa: ASSFRGGRQPQH
j_gene: TRBJ1-5
v_gene: TRBV5-6

CDR3aa: ASSPLGEARGYT
j_gene: TRBJ1-2
v_gene: TRBV28

CDR3aa: ASSQDLGQETEPQH
j_gene: TRBJ1-5
v_gene: TRBV4-3

CDR3aa: ASSEGRSSWETQY
j_gene: TRBJ2-5
v_gene: TRBV5-1

CDR3aa: ASSSELAGADEQF
j_gene: TRBJ2-1
v_gene: TRBV7-9

CDR3aa: SVPVGEGGELF
j_gene: TRBJ2-2
v_gene: TRBV29-1

CDR3aa: ASSGQDQETQY
j_gene: TRBJ2-5
v_gene: TRBV19

CDR3aa: ASSLVRGILNEQF
j_gene: TRBJ2-1
v_gene: TRBV7-2

CDR3aa: ASSLSGTERSGNTIY
j_gene: TRBJ1-3
v_gene: TRBV5-1

CDR3aa: ASSLEMTANYGYT
j_gene: TRBJ1-2
v_gene: TRBV5-6

CDR3aa: ASSVAGLAVETQY
j_gene: TRBJ2-5
v_gene: TRBV9

CDR3aa: ASSQDWGEAYEQY
j_gene: TRBJ2-7
v_gene: TRBV4-3

CDR3aa: ASSSDSTGELF
j_gene: TRBJ2-2
v_gene: TRBV6-6

CDR3aa: ASSLNREALEAF
j_gene: TRBJ1-1
v_gene: TRBV5-1

CDR3aa: ASNPLGQGNTEAF
j_gene: TRBJ1-1
v_gene: TRBV21-1

CDR3aa: ASSQDRGLYNEQF
j_gene: TRBJ2-1
v_gene: TRBV4-3

CDR3aa: ASSLGAASTDTQY
j_gene: TRBJ2-3
v_gene: TRBV5-1

CDR3aa: SAGTGNQPQH
j_gene: TRBJ1-5
v_gene: TRBV29-1

CDR3aa: ASSLVGTGGPVRLGYT
j_gene: TRBJ1-2
v_gene: TRBV7-9

CDR3aa: ASSHPGFEGEAF
j_gene: TRBJ1-1
v_gene: TRBV4-1